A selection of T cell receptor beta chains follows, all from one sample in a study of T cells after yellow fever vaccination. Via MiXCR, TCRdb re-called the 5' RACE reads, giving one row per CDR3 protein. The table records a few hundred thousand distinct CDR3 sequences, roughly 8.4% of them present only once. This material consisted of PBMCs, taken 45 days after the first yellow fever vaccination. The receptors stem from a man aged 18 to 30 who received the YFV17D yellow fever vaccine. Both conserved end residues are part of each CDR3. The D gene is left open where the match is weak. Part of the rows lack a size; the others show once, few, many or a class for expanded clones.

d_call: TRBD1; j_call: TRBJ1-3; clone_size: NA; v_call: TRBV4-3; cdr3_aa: CASSHDTGGSGNTIYF; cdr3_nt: TGCGCCAGCAGCCACGATACAGGGGGCTCTGGAAACACCATATATTTT
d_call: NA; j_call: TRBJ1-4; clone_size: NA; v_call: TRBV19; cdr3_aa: CASSIAAAYEKLFF; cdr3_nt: TGTGCCAGTAGTATTGCGGCAGCGTATGAAAAACTGTTTTTT
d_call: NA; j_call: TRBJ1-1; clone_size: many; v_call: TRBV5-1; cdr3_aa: CASSLGAGAGAEAFF; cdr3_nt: TGCGCCAGCAGCTTGGGGGCAGGGGCAGGCGCTGAAGCTTTCTTT
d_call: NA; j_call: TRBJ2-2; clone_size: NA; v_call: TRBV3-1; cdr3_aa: CASSQYLRTWQFTGELFF; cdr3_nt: TGTGCCAGCAGCCAATATCTTAGGACCTGGCAATTCACCGGGGAGCTGTTTTTT
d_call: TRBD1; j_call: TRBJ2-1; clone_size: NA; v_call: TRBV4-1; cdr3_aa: CASSQDRTGLDNEQFF; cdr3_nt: TGCGCCAGCAGCCAAGATAGGACAGGGCTCGACAATGAGCAGTTCTTC
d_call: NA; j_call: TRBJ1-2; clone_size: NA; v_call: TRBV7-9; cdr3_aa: CASSRTAQYTF; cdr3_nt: TGTGCCAGCAGCCGGACGGCGCAGTACACCTTC
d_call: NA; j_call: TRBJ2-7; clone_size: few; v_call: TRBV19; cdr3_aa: CASSIGGHLLRGYEQYF; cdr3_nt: TGTGCCAGTAGTATCGGGGGACACCTACTAAGGGGATACGAGCAGTACTTC
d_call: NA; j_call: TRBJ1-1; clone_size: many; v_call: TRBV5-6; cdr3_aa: CASYLGPHTEAFF; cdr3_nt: TGTGCCAGCTACCTAGGGCCTCACACTGAAGCTTTCTTT
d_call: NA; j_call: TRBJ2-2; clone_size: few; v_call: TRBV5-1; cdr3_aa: CASSYGQRNTGELFF; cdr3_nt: TGCGCCAGCAGCTACGGACAGAGGAACACCGGGGAGCTGTTTTTT
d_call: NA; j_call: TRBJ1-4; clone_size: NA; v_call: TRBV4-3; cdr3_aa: CASSPIHTGLNEKLFF; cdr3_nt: TGCGCCAGCAGCCCGATACACACAGGATTGAATGAAAAACTGTTTTTT
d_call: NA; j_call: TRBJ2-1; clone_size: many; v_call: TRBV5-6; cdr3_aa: CASSVTGEQFF; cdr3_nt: TGTGCCAGCAGCGTTACAGGGGAGCAGTTCTTC
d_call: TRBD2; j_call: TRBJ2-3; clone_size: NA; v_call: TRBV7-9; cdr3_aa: CASSFSGGALDTQYF; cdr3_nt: TGTGCCAGCAGCTTTAGCGGGGGGGCCCTCGATACGCAGTATTTT
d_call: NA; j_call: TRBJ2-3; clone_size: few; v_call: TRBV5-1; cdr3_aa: CASSPTSQGTDTQYF; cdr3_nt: TGCGCCAGCAGCCCCACGTCCCAGGGCACAGATACGCAGTATTTT
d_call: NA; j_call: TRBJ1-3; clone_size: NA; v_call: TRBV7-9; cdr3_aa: CASSRELTWRGNTIYF; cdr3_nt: TGTGCCAGCAGCCGAGAACTTACTTGGCGGGGAAACACCATATATTTT
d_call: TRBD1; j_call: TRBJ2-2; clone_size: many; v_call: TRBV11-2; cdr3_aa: CASSKTGQGSTGELFF; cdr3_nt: TGTGCCAGCAGCAAAACTGGACAGGGGAGCACCGGGGAGCTGTTTTTT
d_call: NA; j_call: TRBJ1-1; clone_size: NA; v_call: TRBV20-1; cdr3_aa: CSARPPLGPNTEAFF; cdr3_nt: TGCAGTGCTAGACCCCCCCTGGGACCTAACACTGAAGCTTTCTTT
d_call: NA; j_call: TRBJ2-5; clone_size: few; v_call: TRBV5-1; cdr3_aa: CASSLEEADQETQYF; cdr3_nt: TGCGCCAGCAGCTTGGAGGAGGCCGACCAAGAGACCCAGTACTTC
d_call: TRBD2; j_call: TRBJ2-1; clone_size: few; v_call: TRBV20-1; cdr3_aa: CSASLAGGPNEQFF; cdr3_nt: TGCAGTGCCAGCCTAGCGGGGGGGCCCAATGAGCAGTTCTTC
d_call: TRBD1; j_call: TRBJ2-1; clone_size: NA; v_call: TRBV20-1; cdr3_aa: CSARGDRGGDEQFF; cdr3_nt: TGCAGTGCTAGGGGGGACAGGGGGGGCGATGAGCAGTTCTTC
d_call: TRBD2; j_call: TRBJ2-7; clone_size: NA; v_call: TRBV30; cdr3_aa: CAWSPTSGAYEQYF; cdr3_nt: TGTGCCTGGAGCCCGACTAGCGGGGCCTACGAGCAGTACTTC
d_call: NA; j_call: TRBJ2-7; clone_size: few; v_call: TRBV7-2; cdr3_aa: CASSLWPGQLSGEQYF; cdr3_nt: TGTGCCAGCAGCTTATGGCCAGGGCAACTAAGTGGCGAGCAGTACTTC
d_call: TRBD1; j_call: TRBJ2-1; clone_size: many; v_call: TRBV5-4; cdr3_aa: CASSLGTGLYNEQFF; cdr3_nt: TGTGCCAGCAGCTTGGGGACAGGTCTTTACAATGAGCAGTTCTTC
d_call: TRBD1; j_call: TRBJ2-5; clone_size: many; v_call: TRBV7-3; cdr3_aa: CASSPTGRGQETQYF; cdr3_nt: TGTGCCAGCAGCCCAACGGGCAGGGGGCAAGAGACCCAGTACTTC
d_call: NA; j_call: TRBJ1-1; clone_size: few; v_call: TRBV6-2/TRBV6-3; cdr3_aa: CASCRGRNTEAFF; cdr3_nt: TGTGCCAGCTGTCGGGGGAGGAACACTGAAGCTTTCTTT
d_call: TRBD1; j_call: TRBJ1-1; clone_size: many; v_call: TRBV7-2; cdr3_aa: CASSLGTGRRKAFF; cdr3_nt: TGTGCCAGCAGCTTAGGGACAGGGAGGAGGAAAGCTTTCTTT
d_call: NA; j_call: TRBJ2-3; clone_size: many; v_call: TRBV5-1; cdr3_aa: CASSVRDPQSTDTQYF; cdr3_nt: TGCGCCAGCAGCGTTCGAGACCCACAAAGCACAGATACGCAGTATTTT
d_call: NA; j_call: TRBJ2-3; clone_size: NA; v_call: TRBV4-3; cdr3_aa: CASSQVGVTDTQYF; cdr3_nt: TGCGCCAGCAGCCAAGTGGGGGTCACAGATACGCAGTATTTT
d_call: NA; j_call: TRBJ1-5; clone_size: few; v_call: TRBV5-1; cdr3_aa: CASSYGTDQPQHF; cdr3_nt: TGCGCCAGCAGCTACGGGACGGATCAGCCCCAGCATTTT
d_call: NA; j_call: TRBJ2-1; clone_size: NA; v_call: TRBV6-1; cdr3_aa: CASRSRGANNEQFF; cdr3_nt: TGTGCCAGCAGATCCCGGGGGGCAAACAATGAGCAGTTCTTC
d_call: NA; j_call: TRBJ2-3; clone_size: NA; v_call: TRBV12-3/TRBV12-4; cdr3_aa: CASSLVGAPDTQYF; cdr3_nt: TGTGCCAGCAGTTTAGTGGGGGCCCCAGATACGCAGTATTTT
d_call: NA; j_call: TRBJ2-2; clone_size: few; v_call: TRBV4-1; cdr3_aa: CASSQRNTNTGELFF; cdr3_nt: TGCGCCAGCAGCCAAAGGAATACGAACACCGGGGAGCTGTTTTTT
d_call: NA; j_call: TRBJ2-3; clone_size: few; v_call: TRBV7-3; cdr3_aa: CASRGATDTQYF; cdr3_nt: TGTGCCAGCAGGGGGGCCACAGATACGCAGTATTTT
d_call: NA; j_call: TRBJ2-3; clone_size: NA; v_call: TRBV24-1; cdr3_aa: CATSEAQGRDPDTQYF; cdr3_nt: TGTGCCACCAGTGAGGCCCAGGGGAGGGACCCAGATACGCAGTATTTT
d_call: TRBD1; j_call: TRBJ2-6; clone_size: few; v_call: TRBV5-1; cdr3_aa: CASSRGPQGANVLTF; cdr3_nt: TGCGCCAGCAGCAGGGGGCCCCAGGGGGCCAACGTCCTGACTTTC
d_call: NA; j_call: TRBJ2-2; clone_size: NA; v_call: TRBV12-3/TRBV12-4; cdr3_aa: CASSFFVGTGELFF; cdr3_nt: TGTGCCAGCAGTTTTTTCGTGGGAACCGGGGAGCTGTTTTTT
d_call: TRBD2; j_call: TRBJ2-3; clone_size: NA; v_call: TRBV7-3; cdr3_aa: CASSPGTSSATDTQYF; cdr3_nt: TGTGCCAGCAGCCCTGGGACTAGCTCGGCAACAGATACGCAGTATTTT
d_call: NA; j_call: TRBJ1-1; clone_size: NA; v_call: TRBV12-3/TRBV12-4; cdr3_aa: CASSFNYRNTEAFF; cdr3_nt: TGTGCCAGCAGTTTTAACTACAGGAACACTGAAGCTTTCTTT
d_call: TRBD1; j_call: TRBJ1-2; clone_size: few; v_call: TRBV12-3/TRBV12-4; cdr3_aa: CASRDTTGVSYGYTF; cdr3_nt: TGTGCCAGCAGAGATACGACAGGGGTGAGCTATGGCTACACCTTC
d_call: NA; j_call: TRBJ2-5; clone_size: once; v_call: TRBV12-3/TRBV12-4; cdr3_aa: CASSLAGHGETQYF; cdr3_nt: TGTGCCAGCAGTTTAGCTGGTCACGGGGAGACCCAGTACTTC
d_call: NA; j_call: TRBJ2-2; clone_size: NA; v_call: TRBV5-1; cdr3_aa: CASSWYTGELFF; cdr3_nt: TGCGCCAGCAGCTGGTACACCGGGGAGCTGTTTTTT
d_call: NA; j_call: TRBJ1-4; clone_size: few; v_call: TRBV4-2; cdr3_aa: CASSQEGRVGGEKLFF; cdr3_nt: TGTGCCAGCAGCCAAGAGGGGAGGGTAGGAGGAGAAAAACTGTTTTTT
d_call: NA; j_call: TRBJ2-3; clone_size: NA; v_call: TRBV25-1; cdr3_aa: CASSQGRGATTDTQYF; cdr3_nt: TGTGCCAGCAGTCAAGGGAGGGGGGCCACCACAGATACGCAGTATTTT
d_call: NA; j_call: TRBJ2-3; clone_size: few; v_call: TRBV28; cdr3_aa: CASSTDSGFGTDTQYF; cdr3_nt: TGTGCCAGCAGTACAGACAGCGGCTTTGGAACAGATACGCAGTATTTT